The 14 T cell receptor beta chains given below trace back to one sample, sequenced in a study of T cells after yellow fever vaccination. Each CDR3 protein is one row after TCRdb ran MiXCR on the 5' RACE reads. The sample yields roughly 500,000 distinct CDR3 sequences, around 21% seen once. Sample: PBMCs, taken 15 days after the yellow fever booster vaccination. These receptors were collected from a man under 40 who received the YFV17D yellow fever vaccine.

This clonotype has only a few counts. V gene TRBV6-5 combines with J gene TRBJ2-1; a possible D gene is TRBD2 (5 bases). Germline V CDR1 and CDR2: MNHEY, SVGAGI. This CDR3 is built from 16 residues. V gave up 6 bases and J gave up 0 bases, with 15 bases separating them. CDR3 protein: CASRGPGINSYNEQFF. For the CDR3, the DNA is TGTGCCAGCAGAGGGCCGGGGATTAACTCCTACAATGAGCAGTTCTTC.

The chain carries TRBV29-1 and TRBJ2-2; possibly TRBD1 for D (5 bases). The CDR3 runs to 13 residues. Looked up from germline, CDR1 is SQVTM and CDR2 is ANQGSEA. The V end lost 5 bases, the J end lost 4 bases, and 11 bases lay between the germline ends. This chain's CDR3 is CSVTQGATGELFF. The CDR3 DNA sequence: TGCAGCGTTACCCAGGGTGCCACCGGGGAGCTGTTTTTT.

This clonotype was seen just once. CDR3 bases: TGTGCCACCAGTGATTTCGGCCACAGGACGGCGGATGAGCAGTTCTTC. Translation gives CATSDFGHRTADEQFF. The genes are TRBV24-1 and TRBJ2-1; maybe TRBD1 (5 bases). Deletions cut 1 base from V and 8 bases from J, with 17 bases between. The CDR3 contains 16 residues. Germline CDR1 and CDR2: KGHDR and SFDVKD.

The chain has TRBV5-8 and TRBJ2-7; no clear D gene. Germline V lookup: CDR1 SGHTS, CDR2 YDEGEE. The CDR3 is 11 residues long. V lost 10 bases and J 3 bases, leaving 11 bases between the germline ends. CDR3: CAQLRVYEQYF. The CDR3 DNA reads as TGTGCCCAGCTCCGGGTCTACGAGCAGTACTTC. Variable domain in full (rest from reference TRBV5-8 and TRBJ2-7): EAGVTQSPTHLIKTRGQQATLRCSPISGHTSVYWYQQALGLGLQFLLWYDEGEERNRGNFPPRFSGRQFPNYSSELNVNALELEDSALYLCAQLRVYEQYFGPGTRLTVT.

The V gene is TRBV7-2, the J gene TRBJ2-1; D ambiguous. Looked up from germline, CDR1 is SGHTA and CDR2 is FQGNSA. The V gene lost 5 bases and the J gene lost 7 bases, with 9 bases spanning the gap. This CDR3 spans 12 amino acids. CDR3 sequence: CASSLHGNEQFF. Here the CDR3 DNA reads TGTGCCAGCAGCCTGCACGGAAATGAGCAGTTCTTC.

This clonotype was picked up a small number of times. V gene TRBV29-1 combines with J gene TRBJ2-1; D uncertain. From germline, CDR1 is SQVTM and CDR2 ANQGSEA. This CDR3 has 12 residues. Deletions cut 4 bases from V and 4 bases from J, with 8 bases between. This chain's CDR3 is CSVVSGYNEQFF. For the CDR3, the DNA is TGCAGCGTTGTTTCGGGTTACAATGAGCAGTTCTTC.

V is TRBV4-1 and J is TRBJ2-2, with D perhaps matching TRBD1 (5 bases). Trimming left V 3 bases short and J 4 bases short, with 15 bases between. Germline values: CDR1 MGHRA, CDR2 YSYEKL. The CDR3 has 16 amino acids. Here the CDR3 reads CASSHPDSLPTGELFF. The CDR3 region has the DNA TGCGCCAGCAGCCACCCAGACAGCCTACCCACCGGGGAGCTGTTTTTT.

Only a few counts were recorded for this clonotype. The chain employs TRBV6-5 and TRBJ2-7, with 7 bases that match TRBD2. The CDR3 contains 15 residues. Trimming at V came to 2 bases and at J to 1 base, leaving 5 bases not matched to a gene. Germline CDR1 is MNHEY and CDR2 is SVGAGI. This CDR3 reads CASSYGSGASYEQYF. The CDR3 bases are TGTGCCAGCAGTTACGGAAGCGGGGCGTCCTACGAGCAGTACTTC.

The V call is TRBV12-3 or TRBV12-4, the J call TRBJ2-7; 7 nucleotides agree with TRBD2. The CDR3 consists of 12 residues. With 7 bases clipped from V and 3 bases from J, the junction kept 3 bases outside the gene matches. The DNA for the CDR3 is TGTGCCAGCAACTGGGGGGGCTACGAGCAGTACTTC. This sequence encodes CASNWGGYEQYF.

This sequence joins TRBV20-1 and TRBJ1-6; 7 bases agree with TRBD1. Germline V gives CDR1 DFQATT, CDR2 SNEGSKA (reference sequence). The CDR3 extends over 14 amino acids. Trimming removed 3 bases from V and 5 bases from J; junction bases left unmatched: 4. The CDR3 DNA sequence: TGCAGTGCTAGGGAGGGGACAGATAATTCACCCCTCCACTTT. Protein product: CSAREGTDNSPLHF.

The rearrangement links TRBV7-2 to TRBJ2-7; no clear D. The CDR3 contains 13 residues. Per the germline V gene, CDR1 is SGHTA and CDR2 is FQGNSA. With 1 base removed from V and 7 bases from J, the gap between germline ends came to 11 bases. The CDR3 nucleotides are TGTGCCAGCAGCTTAGAACCAAGACTGGAGCAGTACTTC. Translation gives CASSLEPRLEQYF.

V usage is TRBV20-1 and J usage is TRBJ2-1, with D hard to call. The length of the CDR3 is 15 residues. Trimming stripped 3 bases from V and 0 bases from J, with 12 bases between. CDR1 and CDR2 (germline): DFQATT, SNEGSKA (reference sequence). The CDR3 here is CSARTSKSSYNEQFF. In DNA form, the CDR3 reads TGCAGTGCTAGGACTTCTAAAAGCTCCTACAATGAGCAGTTCTTC.

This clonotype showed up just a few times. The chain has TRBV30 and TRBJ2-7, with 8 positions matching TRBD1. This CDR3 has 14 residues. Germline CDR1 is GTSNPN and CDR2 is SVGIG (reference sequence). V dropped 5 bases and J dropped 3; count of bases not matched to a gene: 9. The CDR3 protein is CAWEETGQVYEQYF. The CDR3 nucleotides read TGTGCCTGGGAAGAAACGGGACAGGTCTACGAGCAGTACTTC.

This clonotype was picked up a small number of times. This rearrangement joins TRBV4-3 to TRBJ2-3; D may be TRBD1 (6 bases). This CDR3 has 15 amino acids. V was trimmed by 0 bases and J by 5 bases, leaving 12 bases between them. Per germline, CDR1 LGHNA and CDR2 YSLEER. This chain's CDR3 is CASSQESQGQDTQYF. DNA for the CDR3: TGCGCCAGCAGCCAAGAGTCACAGGGACAAGATACGCAGTATTTT.